This T cell receptor (beta chain) was recorded in a study of siplizumab effects on memory and regulatory T cells. Approximately 10^5 TCR templates were measured in each sample. Assay used: immunoSEQ multiplex PCR; TCRdb lists only in-frame clones, some missing. The data contain about 100,000 clones, around 95% of them singletons. Turning to this clone: Antigen specificity is unknown.

Study-level points and caveats: Unstimulated naive T cells seemed to show more diversity than memory cells did, and they also seemed to be among the major contributors to the alloresponse.

CDR1 and CDR2 from the germline V gene are MDHEN and SYDVKM. CDR3 size: 16 residues. Trimming took 1 base from V and 5 from J, leaving 15 bases between them. The source of this sequence is a human donor in good health. The chain uses TRBV28 and TRBJ2-4; weak D call: TRBD1 (6 bases). Sequencing was performed on Tregs sorted from blood. The CDR3, as DNA: TGTGCCAGCAGTTTATTAGGGGGAGCCAAGGAAAACATTCAGTACTTC. Encoded protein: CASSLLGGAKENIQYF.